Reported below is one T cell receptor (beta chain). The table came from immunoSEQ multiplex PCR; TCRdb's copy has only in-frame clones and leaves some out. Found here are tens of thousands of clones, 90% to 95% of them singletons; the top ten hold more than 4%. This record belongs to a study of T cell changes during pregnancy in multiple sclerosis. V lost 0 bases and J lost 0, with 12 bases in between. The CDR3 consists of 17 residues. Germline V lookup: CDR1 MGHRA, CDR2 YSYEKL. J is TRBJ1-5 and V is TRBV4-1; D is unresolved. Here the sequenced sample was CD8+ T cells from peripheral blood mononuclear cells, taken in the first trimester of pregnancy. The clonotype was recovered from a female donor with multiple sclerosis, enrolled in a pregnancy study. The CDR3 nucleotides are TGCGCCAGCAGCCAAGAGGAAACAGAATATAGCAATCAGCCCCAGCATTTT. Its translation: CASSQEETEYSNQPQHF.